A selection of T cell receptor beta chains follows, all from one sample in a study of T cell responses to AZD1222 COVID-19 vaccine. The repertoire was sequenced with immunoSEQ multiplex PCR; TCRdb's copy has only in-frame clones and lacks some. This table has 85,000 to 130,000 clones, approximately 88% appearing once. The sequencing here drew on peripheral blood, taken on day 0 of AZD1222 vaccination. Source of these receptors: an adult in good health. Each CDR3 is given with its conserved first and last residue. Clone size, where shown, is once, few, many, or a class for clones that have expanded.

once,TRBV10-3,CASTGGTTGELFF
NA,TRBV6-1,CASSDLIGGRITGELFF
NA,TRBV6-5,CASRDGTSYGYTF
NA,TRBV5-1,CASSVGTEPSTDTQYF
NA,TRBV12-3/TRBV12-4,CASSLQNYEQYF
NA,TRBV5-1,CASSLVGTRGHTF
NA,TRBV13,CASSPLSGSTDTQYF
NA,TRBV7-9,CASSLQAGLYDGYTF
few,TRBV2,CASSGQGFITDTQYF
NA,TRBV11-3,CASSLFHSNTEAFF
once,TRBV4-2,CASSPGVGGDTEAFF
NA,TRBV10-3,CAISEGPGVQFF
NA,TRBV5-4,CASSLEDRSYNEQFF
NA,TRBV5-4,CASSLARDADTQYF
NA,TRBV11-2,CASSLVYRGTRETQYF
NA,TRBV28,CASRPTPGQPGPDTQYF
NA,TRBV3-1/TRBV3-2,CASSQDRWRTEAFF
NA,TRBV5-1,CASSDGKVGYTEAFF
NA,TRBV3-1/TRBV3-2,CASSPTSGIDNEQFF
NA,TRBV7-2,CASSLAVARAETQYF
NA,TRBV14,CASSQLNEQFF
once,TRBV27,CASSFSGGAWQETQYF
NA,TRBV14,CASSQERPADTQYF
NA,TRBV6-1,CASSDWTPGNQPQHF
many,TRBV12-3/TRBV12-4,CATTRVAGYTF
NA,TRBV5-8,CASSLATLRGYGYTF
few,TRBV19,CASSSLYDPNQPQHF
NA,TRBV6-6,CASARDRGASGNTIYF
NA,TRBV27,CASSLSSIGGGYGYTF
NA,TRBV19,CASTLSRGTEAFF
NA,TRBV18,CASSPGTGGMNTEAFF
NA,TRBV6-5,CASRRGTYNEQFF
NA,TRBV5-6,CASSLWRSGEQFF
NA,TRBV7-2,CASSVRQGSYEQYF
NA,TRBV7-9,CASSFGGDNQPQHF
NA,TRBV25-1,CASSENRDRGIYNEKLFF
NA,TRBV5-1,CASSLTAGQGVSTDTQYF
NA,TRBV11-2,CASSLGFGGGDGYTF
NA,TRBV11-3,CASSFSSATGEAFF
once,TRBV19,CASSREEGSRVGGYTF
NA,TRBV27,CASSYLQAGLSETQYF
NA,TRBV5-1,CASSWRQGRTEAFF
once,TRBV5-5,CASSLQADEKLFF
NA,TRBV4-2,CASSQDSTALHGAQYF
NA,TRBV6-5,CASRLFERTEAFF
NA,TRBV5-1,CASSAGQGSYNEQFF
once,TRBV9,CASSVGLAGEHEQFF
few,TRBV11-3,CASTTRGTEGNTQYF
NA,TRBV3-1/TRBV3-2,CASSQEGGGYTF
NA,TRBV5-1,CASGAGTDAGYTF
NA,TRBV6-4,CASSWDTSGANVLTF
NA,TRBV12-3/TRBV12-4,CASSKSRSPLHF
NA,TRBV5-8,CASSLKGAHGETQYF
NA,TRBV6-5,CASRDGGAAYEQYF
NA,TRBV7-6,CASSLGVGSEAFF